This T cell receptor beta chain comes out of a study of shared clonotypes between healthy human individuals. Sorted-subset replicate PCRs used about 190 ng of genomic DNA. This amount corresponded to about 29,000 T cell genomes. The data were produced by immunoSEQ multiplex PCR, yet TCRdb's version contains in-frame clones alone and is incomplete. The sample lists roughly 2 million clones, just under 95% occurring once. To note about this clone: The antigen is not known.

Overall study results and limits: Sharing across four donors was highest in naive CD4 (approximately 5%) and lowest in memory CD8 (around 0.4%).

This CDR3 contains 13 residues. The V end was cut by 8 bases, the J end by 4 bases, with 12 bases between. The germline V gene has CDR1 KGHSH and CDR2 LQKENI. CD8 cells regarded as naive lacked CD45RO, were positively chosen for CCR7, and omitted terminally differentiated effector memory CD45RA+ cells. Free of recent acute infections or vaccinations, the donors were healthy HIV-negative adults. Each sample came from a Caucasian adult donor living in Nashville, Tennessee. Material: naive CD8+ T cells sorted from blood. The chain couples TRBV18 to TRBJ2-1; no firm D call. The sequence was collected from a young man in good health. The CDR3 spells CASAEAVYNEQFF. CDR3 nucleotides: TGTGCCAGCGCCGAGGCGGTTTACAATGAGCAGTTCTTC.